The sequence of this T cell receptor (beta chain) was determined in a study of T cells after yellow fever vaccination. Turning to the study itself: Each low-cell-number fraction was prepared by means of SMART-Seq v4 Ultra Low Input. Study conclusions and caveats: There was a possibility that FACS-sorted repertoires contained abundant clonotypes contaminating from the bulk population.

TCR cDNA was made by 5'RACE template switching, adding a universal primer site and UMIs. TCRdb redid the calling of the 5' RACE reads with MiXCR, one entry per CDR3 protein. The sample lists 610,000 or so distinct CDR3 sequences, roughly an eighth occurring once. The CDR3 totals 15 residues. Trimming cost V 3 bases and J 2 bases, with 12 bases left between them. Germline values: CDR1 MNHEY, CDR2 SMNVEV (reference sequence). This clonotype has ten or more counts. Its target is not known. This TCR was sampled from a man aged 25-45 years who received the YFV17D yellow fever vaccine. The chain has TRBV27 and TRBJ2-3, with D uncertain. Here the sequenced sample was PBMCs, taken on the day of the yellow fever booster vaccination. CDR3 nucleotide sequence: TGTGCCAGCAGTTTGACGCGTGAATACACAGATACGCAGTATTTT. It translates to CASSLTREYTDTQYF.